Included here is one T cell receptor beta chain sequence, with context. This sample was included in a study of blood T cell repertoires in COVID-19. This CDR3 is 15 amino acids long. Germline lookup yields CDR1 SGHTA and CDR2 FQGNSA. J was trimmed by 6 bases and V by 5 bases; bases with no gene match: 9. In the authors' workflow: Reference gene primer amplification yielded estimated nucleated cell counts. TCRdb's copy holds only in-frame clones and misses some; the assay was immunoSEQ multiplex PCR. That table is the source of V, J and clone size, and D and trimming were worked out from the DNA. This table holds some 180,000 clones, 75% to 85% found once. It was during active infection that Seattle patients were enrolled and then longitudinally followed.

The gene calls are TRBV7-2 and TRBJ2-5, with 10 bases matching TRBD2. Sequences were obtained from peripheral blood. The receptor comes from a woman of 80 years or more with COVID-19, enrolled during active disease. In nucleotides, the CDR3 is TGTGCCAGCAGCCTCTCAGCGGGGGGGCTTAAGACCCAGTACTTC. This translates into CASSLSAGGLKTQYF.